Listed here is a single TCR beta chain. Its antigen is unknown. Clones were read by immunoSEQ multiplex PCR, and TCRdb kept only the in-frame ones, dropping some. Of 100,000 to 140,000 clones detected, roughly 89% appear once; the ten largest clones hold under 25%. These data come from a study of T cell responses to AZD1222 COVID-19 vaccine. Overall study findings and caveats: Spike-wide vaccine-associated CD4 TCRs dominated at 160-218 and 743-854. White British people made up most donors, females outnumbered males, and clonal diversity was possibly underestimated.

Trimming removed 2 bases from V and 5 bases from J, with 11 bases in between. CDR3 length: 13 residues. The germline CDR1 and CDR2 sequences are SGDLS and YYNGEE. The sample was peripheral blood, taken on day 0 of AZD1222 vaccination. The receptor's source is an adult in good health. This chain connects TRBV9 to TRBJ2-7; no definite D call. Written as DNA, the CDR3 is TGTGCCAGCAGCGTCAGGACGAGCGACGAGCAGTACTTC. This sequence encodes CASSVRTSDEQYF.